The T cell receptor (beta chain) described here comes from a study of shared clonotypes between healthy human individuals. The wider study: Per-donor plates numbered three CD4 naive, three CD4 memory, two CD8 naive and one CD8 memory.

Sorted subsets were amplified in replicate PCRs using 200 ng DNA, around 30,000 T cell genomes. Method: immunoSEQ multiplex PCR; TCRdb's copy keeps in-frame clones and lacks some. The table lists some 1 million clones, under 80% of them singletons, with about 1.5% in the top ten. CD4+ cells underwent separation, giving CD45RA+ naive and CD45RA-negative memory subsets. This receptor was identified in a young man in good health. Sequencing was done on a sample of memory CD4+ T cells sorted from blood. The subset: CD45RA-negative fraction.

The CDR3 region is CAISARQGATNEKLFF. The CDR3, as DNA: TGTGCCATCAGTGCGAGACAGGGTGCAACTAATGAAAAACTGTTTTTT. The rearrangement links TRBV10-3 to TRBJ1-4; the match to TRBD1 covers 7 bases. The CDR3 covers 16 residues. Trimming at V came to 4 bases and at J to 0 bases, leaving 5 bases not matched to a gene. CDR1 and CDR2 from the germline V gene are ENHRY and SYGVKD.